This T cell receptor beta chain was observed in a study of blood T cell repertoires in COVID-19. About the research overall: The study drew acute and convalescent COVID-19 samples from the United States, Italy and Spain.

Participants reported their clinical history, and cohort assignment relied on those reports. Germline lookup yields CDR1 SGHRS and CDR2 YFSETQ. The V end was cut by 2 bases, the J end by 14 bases, with 19 bases between. The length of the CDR3 is 13 residues. Per the original methods: From reference gene primer amplification, estimates of nucleated cell counts were derived. Data came from immunoSEQ multiplex PCR; TCRdb stores just in-frame clones and leaves some out. D and trimming were read from the DNA, whereas the V and J calls and clone size are those reported in that table. The table records approximately 340,000 clones, roughly 92% of them present only once.

The chain uses TRBV5-1 and TRBJ1-2, with D possibly being TRBD1 (5 bases). Sequencing used PBMCs or T cells enriched from blood (not recorded which). The receptor's source is a woman in her thirties or forties who had been exposed to COVID-19. CDR3 loop: CASSFSADTPWTF. DNA for the CDR3: TGCGCCAGCAGCTTCAGTGCGGACACCCCTTGGACCTTC.